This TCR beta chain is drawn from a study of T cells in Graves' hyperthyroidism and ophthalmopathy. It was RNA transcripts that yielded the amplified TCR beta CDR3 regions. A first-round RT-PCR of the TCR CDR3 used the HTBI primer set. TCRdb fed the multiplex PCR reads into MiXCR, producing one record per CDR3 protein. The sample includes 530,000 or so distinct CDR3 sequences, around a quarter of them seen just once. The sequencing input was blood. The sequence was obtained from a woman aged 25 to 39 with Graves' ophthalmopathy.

The CDR3 reads CASRKTGGYNAFF. For the CDR3, the DNA is TGCGCCAGCAGGAAGACAGGGGGCTATAATGCTTTCTTT. V and J are TRBV4-1 and TRBJ1-1; TRBD1 agrees at 10 bases. V trimming: 6 bases; J trimming: 11 bases; junction bases outside the gene matches: 9. The CDR3 length is 13 residues. The germline CDR1 and CDR2 sequences are MGHRA and YSYEKL.